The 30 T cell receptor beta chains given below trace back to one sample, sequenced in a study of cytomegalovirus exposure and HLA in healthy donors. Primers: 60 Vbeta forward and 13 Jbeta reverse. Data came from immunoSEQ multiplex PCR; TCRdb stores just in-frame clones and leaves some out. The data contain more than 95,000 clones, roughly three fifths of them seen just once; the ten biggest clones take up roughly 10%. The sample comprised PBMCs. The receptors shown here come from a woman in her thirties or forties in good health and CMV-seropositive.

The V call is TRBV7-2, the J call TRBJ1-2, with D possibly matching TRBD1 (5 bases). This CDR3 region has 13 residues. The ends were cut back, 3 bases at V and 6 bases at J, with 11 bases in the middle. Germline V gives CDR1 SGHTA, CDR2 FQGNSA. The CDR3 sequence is CASSFNRRDGYTF. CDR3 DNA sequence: TGTGCCAGCAGCTTCAACAGGAGGGATGGCTACACCTTC. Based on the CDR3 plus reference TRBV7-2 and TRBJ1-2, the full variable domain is GAGVSQSPSNKVTEKGKDVELRCDPISGHTALYWYRQSLGQGLEFLIYFQGNSAPDKSGLPSDRFSAERTGGSVSTLTIQRTQQEDSAVYLCASSFNRRDGYTFGSGTRLTVV.

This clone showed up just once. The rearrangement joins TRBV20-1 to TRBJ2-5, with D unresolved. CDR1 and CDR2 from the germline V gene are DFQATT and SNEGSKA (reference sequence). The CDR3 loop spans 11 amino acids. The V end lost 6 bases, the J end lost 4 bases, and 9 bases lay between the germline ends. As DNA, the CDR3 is TGCAGTGCCGAGCGTGGAGAGACCCAGTACTTC. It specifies CSAERGETQYF.

In nucleotides, the CDR3 is TGTGCCAGCAGCCAAGAGGGCGCTACCGTCTACGAGCAGTACTTC. Translation gives CASSQEGATVYEQYF. This sequence joins TRBV4-2 and TRBJ2-7; the D is unclear. The CDR3 is 15 amino acids. Per the germline V gene, CDR1 is LGHNA and CDR2 is YNFKEQ. V was shortened by 0 bases and J by 3 bases, with 12 bases between the two germline ends.

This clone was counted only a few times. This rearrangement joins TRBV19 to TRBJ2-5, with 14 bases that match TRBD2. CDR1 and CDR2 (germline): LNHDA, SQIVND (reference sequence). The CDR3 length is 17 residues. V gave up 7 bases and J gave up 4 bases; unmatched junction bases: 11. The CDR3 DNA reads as TGTGCCAGTACGCCGGGACTAGCGGGAGTAGGGCGAGAGACCCAGTACTTC. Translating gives CASTPGLAGVGRETQYF. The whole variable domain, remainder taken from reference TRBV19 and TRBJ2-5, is DGGITQSPKYLFRKEGQNVTLSCEQNLNHDAMYWYRQDPGQGLRLIYYSQIVNDFQKGDIAEGYSVSREKKESFPLTVTSAQKNPTAFYLCASTPGLAGVGRETQYFGPGTRLLVL.

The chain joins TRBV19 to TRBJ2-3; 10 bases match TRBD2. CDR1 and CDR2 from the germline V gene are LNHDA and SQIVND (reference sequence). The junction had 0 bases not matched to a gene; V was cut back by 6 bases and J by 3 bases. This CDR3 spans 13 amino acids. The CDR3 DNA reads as TGTGCCAGTAGGACTAGCGGGACAGATACGCAGTATTTT. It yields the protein CASRTSGTDTQYF. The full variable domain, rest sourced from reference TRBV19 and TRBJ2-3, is DGGITQSPKYLFRKEGQNVTLSCEQNLNHDAMYWYRQDPGQGLRLIYYSQIVNDFQKGDIAEGYSVSREKKESFPLTVTSAQKNPTAFYLCASRTSGTDTQYFGPGTRLTVL.

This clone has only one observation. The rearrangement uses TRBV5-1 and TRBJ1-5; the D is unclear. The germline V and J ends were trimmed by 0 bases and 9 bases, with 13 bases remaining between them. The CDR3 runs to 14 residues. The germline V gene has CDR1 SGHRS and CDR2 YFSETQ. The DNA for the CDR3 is TGCGCCAGCAGCTTGGTTGGGAGGGTAATGCCCCAGCATTTT. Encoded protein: CASSLVGRVMPQHF.

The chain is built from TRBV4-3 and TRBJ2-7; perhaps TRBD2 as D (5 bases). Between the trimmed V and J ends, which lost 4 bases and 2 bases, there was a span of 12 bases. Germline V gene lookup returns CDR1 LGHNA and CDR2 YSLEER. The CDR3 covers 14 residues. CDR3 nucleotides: TGCGCCAGCAGCCCCAATAGCGTGCCCTACGAGCAGTACTTC. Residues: CASSPNSVPYEQYF.

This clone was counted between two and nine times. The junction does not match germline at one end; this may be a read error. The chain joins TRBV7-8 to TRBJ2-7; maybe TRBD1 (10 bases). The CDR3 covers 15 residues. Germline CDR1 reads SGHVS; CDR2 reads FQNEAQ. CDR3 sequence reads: CASSLAGTGAYEQYF. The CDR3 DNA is TGTGCCAGCAGCCTAGCGGGGACAGGGGCTTACGAGCAGTACTTC. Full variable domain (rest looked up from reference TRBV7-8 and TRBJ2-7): GAGVSQSPRYKVAKRGQDVALRCDPISGHVSLFWYQQALGQGPEFLTYFQNEAQLDKSGLPSDRFFAERPEGSVSTLKIQRTQQEDSAVYLCASSLAGTGAYEQYFGPGTRLTVT.

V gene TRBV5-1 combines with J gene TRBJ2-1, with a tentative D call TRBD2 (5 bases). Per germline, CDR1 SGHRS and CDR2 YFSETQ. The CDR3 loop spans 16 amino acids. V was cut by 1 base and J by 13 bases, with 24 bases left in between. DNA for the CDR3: TGCGCCAGCAGCTTGTCGGCTAGCAACCAACCGCGGCAACAGTTCTTC. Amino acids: CASSLSASNQPRQQFF.

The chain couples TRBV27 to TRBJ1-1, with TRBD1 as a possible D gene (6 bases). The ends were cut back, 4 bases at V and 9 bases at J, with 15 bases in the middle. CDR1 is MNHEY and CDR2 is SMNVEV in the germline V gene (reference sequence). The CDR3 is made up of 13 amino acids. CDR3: CASSSGAAAKAFF. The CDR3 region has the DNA TGTGCCAGCAGTTCAGGGGCGGCAGCTAAAGCTTTCTTT.

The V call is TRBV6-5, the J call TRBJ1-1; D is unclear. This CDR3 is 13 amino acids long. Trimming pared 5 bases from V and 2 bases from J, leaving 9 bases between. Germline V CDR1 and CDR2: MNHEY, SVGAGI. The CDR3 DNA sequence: TGTGCCAGCAGTGAGGTAGACAACACTGAAGCTTTCTTT. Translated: CASSEVDNTEAFF.

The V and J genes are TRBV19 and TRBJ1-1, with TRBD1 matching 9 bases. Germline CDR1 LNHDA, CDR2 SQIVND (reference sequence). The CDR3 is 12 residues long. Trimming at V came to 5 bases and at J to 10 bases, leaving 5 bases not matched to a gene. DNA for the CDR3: TGTGCCAGTAGTGAGGGACAGGGACGAGCTTTCTTT. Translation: CASSEGQGRAFF. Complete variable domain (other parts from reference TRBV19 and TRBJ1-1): DGGITQSPKYLFRKEGQNVTLSCEQNLNHDAMYWYRQDPGQGLRLIYYSQIVNDFQKGDIAEGYSVSREKKESFPLTVTSAQKNPTAFYLCASSEGQGRAFFGQGTRLTVV.

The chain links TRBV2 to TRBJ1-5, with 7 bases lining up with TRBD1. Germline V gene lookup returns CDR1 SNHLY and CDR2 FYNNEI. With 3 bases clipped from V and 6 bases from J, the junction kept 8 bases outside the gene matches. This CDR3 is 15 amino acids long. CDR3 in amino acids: CASSELGGASQPQHF. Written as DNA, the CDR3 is TGTGCCAGCAGTGAGCTAGGGGGCGCAAGTCAGCCCCAGCATTTT. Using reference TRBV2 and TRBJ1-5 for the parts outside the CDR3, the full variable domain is EPEVTQTPSHQVTQMGQEVILRCVPISNHLYFYWYRQILGQKVEFLVSFYNNEISEKSEIFDDQFSVERPDGSNFTLKIRSTKLEDSAMYFCASSELGGASQPQHFGDGTRLSIL.

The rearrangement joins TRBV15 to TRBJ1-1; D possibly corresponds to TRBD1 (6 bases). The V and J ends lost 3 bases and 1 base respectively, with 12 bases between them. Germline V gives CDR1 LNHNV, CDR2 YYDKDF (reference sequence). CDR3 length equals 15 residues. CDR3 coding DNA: TGTGCCACCAGCAGGAACAGGGCACCGAACACTGAAGCTTTCTTT. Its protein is CATSRNRAPNTEAFF.

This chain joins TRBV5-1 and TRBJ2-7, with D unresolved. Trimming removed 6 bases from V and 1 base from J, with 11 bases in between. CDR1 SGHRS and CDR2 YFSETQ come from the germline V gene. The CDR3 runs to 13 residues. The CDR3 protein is CASKRSDSYEQYF. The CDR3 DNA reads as TGCGCCAGCAAGAGGAGCGATTCCTACGAGCAGTACTTC.

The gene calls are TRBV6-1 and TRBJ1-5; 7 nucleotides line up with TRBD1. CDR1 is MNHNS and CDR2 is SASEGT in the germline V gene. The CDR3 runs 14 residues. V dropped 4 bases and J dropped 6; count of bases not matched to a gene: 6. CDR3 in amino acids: CASSVTGVSQPQHF. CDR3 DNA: TGTGCCAGCAGTGTTACAGGGGTCAGTCAGCCCCAGCATTTT.

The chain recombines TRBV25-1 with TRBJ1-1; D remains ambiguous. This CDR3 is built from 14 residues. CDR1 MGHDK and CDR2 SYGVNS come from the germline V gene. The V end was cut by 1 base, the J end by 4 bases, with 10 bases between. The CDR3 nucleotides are TGTGCCAGCAGTGAATCCCTTAGAAGCACTGAAGCTTTCTTT. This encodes CASSESLRSTEAFF.

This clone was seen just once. The DNA of the CDR3 is TGTGCCAGCAGCCAAGATTATGTCTTGAGACAGGGGTACAATGAGCAGTTCTTC. This gives the protein CASSQDYVLRQGYNEQFF. The chain is built from TRBV4-2 and TRBJ2-1, with 8 bases matching TRBD1. CDR1 is LGHNA and CDR2 is YNFKEQ in the germline V gene. Losses at the gene ends were 0 bases for V and 4 bases for J; bases not matched to a gene: 11. The CDR3 extends over 18 amino acids.

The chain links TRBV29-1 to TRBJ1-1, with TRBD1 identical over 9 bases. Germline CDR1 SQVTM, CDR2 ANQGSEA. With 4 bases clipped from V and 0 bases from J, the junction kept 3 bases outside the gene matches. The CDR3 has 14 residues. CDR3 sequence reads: CSVVRTGVNTEAFF. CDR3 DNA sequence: TGCAGCGTTGTCCGGACAGGGGTGAACACTGAAGCTTTCTTT.

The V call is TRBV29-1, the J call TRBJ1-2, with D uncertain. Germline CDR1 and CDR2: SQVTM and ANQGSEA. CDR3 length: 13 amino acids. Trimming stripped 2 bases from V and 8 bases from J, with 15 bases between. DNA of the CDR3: TGCAGCGTTGAACTGTCTACGAGAGGAGGCTACACCTTC. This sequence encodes CSVELSTRGGYTF.

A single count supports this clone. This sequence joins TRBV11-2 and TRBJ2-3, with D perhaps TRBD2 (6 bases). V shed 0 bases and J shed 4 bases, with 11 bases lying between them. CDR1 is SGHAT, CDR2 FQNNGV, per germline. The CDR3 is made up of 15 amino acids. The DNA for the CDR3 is TGTGCCAGCAGCTTAGAGTGGTCTAGCGCAGATACGCAGTATTTT. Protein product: CASSLEWSSADTQYF.

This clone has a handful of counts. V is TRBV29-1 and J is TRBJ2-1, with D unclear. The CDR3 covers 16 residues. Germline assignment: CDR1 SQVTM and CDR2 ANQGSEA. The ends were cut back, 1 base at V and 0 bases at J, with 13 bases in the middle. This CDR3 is CSVEVGPWASYNEQFF. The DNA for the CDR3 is TGCAGCGTTGAAGTTGGGCCCTGGGCCTCCTACAATGAGCAGTTCTTC.

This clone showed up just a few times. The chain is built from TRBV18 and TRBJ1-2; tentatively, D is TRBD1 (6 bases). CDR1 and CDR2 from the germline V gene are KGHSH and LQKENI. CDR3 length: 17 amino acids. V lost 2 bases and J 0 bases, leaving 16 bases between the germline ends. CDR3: CASSPRDTYRSNYGYTF. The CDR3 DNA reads TGTGCCAGCTCACCAAGGGACACATATAGATCTAACTATGGCTACACCTTC.

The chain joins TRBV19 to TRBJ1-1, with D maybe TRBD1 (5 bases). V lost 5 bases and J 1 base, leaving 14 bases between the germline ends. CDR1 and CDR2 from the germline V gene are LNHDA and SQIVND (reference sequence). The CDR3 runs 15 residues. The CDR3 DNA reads TGTGCCAGTAGTGGCGGAATAGGGGAGAACACTGAAGCTTTCTTT. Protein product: CASSGGIGENTEAFF.

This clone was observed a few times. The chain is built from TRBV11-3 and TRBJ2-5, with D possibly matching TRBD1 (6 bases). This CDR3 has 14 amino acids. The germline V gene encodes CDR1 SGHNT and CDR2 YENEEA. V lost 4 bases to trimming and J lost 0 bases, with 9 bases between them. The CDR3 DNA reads TGTGCCAGCAGCTCCCGGACAGACCAAGAGACCCAGTACTTC. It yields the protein CASSSRTDQETQYF.

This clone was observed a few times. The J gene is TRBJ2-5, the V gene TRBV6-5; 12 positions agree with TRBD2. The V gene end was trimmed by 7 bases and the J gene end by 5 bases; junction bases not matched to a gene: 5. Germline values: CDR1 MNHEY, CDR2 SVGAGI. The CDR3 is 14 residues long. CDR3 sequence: CASIRLAGAETQYF. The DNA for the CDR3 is TGTGCCAGCATCAGACTAGCGGGAGCTGAGACCCAGTACTTC.

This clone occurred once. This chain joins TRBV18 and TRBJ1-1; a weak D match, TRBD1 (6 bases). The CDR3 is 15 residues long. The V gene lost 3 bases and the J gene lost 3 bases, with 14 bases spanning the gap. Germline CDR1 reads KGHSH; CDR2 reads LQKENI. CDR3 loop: CASSPLQGGDTEAFF. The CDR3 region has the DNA TGTGCCAGCTCACCGCTACAGGGTGGGGACACTGAAGCTTTCTTT.

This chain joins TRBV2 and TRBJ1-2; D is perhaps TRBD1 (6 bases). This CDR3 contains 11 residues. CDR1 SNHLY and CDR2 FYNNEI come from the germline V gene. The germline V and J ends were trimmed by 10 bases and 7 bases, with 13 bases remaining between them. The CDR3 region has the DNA TGTGCCACCCAAGGGGGAAGTGGCTACACCTTC. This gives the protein CATQGGSGYTF.

The CDR3 protein is CASSRQGARIMNTEAFF. CDR3 bases: TGTGCCAGCAGTCGCCAGGGGGCCCGAATAATGAACACTGAAGCTTTCTTT. This chain connects TRBV28 to TRBJ1-1; 8 positions match TRBD1. The CDR3 consists of 17 residues. The V gene end was trimmed by 5 bases and the J gene end by 0 bases; junction bases not matched to a gene: 11. Germline V gene data show CDR1 as MDHEN and CDR2 as SYDVKM.

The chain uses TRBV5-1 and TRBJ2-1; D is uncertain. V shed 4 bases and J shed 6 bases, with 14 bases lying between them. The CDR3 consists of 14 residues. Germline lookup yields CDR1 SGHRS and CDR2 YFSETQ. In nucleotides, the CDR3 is TGCGCCAGCAGCCTTCAGACTCCCCTCAATGAGCAGTTCTTC. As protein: CASSLQTPLNEQFF. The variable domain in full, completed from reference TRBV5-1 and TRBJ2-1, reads KAGVTQTPRYLIKTRGQQVTLSCSPISGHRSVSWYQQTPGQGLQFLFEYFSETQRNKGNFPGRFSGRQFSNSRSEMNVSTLELGDSALYLCASSLQTPLNEQFFGPGTRLTVL.